One and the same sample provided the 24 T cell receptor beta chains below, sequenced in a study of post-analysis software for immune sequencing data. Study-wide findings and caveats: A handful of TRBV segments were significantly more frequent in patients than in controls. TRBV5-6, TRBV5-1 and TRBV20-1 were among these segments.

TCR beta cDNA libraries had unique molecular identifiers. TCRdb recomputed calls from the PCR reads with MiXCR, one row per CDR3 protein. The data hold hundreds of thousands of distinct CDR3 sequences, with approximately 59% observed a single time. Antigen specificity for these receptors is unknown. The sequencing sample was made of blood. The receptors were sampled from a girl aged 2 to 9 with multiple sclerosis.

CDR3 in amino acids: CASSQDGVMDSLYGYTF. The DNA for the CDR3 is TGTGCCAGCAGCCAAGATGGGGTAATGGACAGTTTATATGGCTACACCTTC. This chain uses TRBV4-2 with TRBJ1-2; TRBD1 is a possible D gene (6 bases). Per germline, CDR1 LGHNA and CDR2 YNFKEQ. The CDR3 is made up of 17 amino acids. Trimming took 0 bases from V and 5 from J, leaving 19 bases between them.

In this sample, this clonotype turned up a few times. V usage is TRBV3-1 and J usage is TRBJ2-1; D may be TRBD2 (6 bases). V lost 0 bases and J lost 4, with 10 bases in between. Germline CDR1 LGHDT, CDR2 YNNKEL (reference sequence). The CDR3 consists of 15 residues. DNA of the CDR3: TGTGCCAGCAGCCAAGATCGGGACTCGTACAATGAGCAGTTCTTC. Translated: CASSQDRDSYNEQFF.

This clonotype has just one count. V and J are TRBV29-1 and TRBJ1-2, with TRBD1 matching over 12 bases. Germline lookup yields CDR1 SQVTM and CDR2 ANQGSEA. The CDR3 runs to 13 residues. The trim removed 6 bases at V and 6 bases at J, leaving 5 bases unmatched. DNA of the CDR3: TGCAGCGTGTTGGGACAGGGGGCGGATGGCTACACCTTC. It encodes CSVLGQGADGYTF.

This clonotype appeared a few times. CDR3 residues: CASRGLASETQYF. The CDR3 DNA reads TGCGCCAGCAGGGGACTAGCGTCAGAGACCCAGTACTTC. The chain is built from TRBV10-2 and TRBJ2-5; 10 nucleotides match TRBD2. V lost 6 bases to trimming and J lost 4 bases; unmatched junction nucleotides: 2. CDR1 and CDR2 from the germline V gene are WSHSY and SAAADI. The CDR3 spans 13 residues.

The V gene is TRBV11-1, the J gene TRBJ2-2; D might be TRBD2 (5 bases). The V end was cut by 0 bases, the J end by 0 bases, with 11 bases between. The CDR3 sequence is 17 residues long. From germline, CDR1 is SGHAT and CDR2 FQDESV (reference sequence). The CDR3 spells CASSLAPAVANTGELFF. CDR3 coding DNA: TGTGCCAGCAGCTTAGCGCCAGCGGTCGCGAACACCGGGGAGCTGTTTTTT.

This chain uses TRBV4-3 with TRBJ2-7, with 7 positions matching TRBD1. Germline V gives CDR1 LGHNA, CDR2 YSLEER. This CDR3 comprises 19 residues. Losses at the gene ends were 0 bases for V and 2 bases for J; bases not matched to a gene: 16. For the CDR3, the DNA is TGCGCCAGCAGCCAAGATAAGTCTTCGGTCCGGGACAGCCCCTACGAGCAGTACTTC. It translates to CASSQDKSSVRDSPYEQYF.

This sequence joins TRBV2 and TRBJ2-1; D is uncertain. CDR1 SNHLY and CDR2 FYNNEI come from the germline V gene. With 7 bases removed from V and 3 bases from J, the gap between germline ends came to 10 bases. The CDR3 is 13 residues long. The CDR3 sequence: CASKGGVYNEQFF. The CDR3 region has the DNA TGTGCCAGCAAAGGCGGAGTCTACAATGAGCAGTTCTTC.

This clonotype was seen more than once but under ten times. The genes are TRBV20-1 and TRBJ2-3; TRBD2 is a possible D gene (5 bases). The CDR3 spans 14 residues. The germline V and J ends were trimmed by 6 bases and 0 bases, with 13 bases remaining between them. The germline CDR1 and CDR2 sequences are DFQATT and SNEGSKA (reference sequence). The CDR3 region is CSAKSGPSTDTQYF. CDR3 DNA sequence: TGCAGTGCCAAGAGCGGCCCTAGCACAGATACGCAGTATTTT.

The V and J genes are TRBV6-2 or TRBV6-3 and TRBJ2-5; 9 bases fit TRBD1. V trimming: 2 bases; J trimming: 11 bases; junction bases outside the gene matches: 21. CDR3 length: 18 residues. Looked up from germline, CDR1 is MNHEY and CDR2 is SVGEGT. The CDR3 reads CASSYNLADRGRADEQYF. CDR3 nucleotide sequence: TGTGCCAGCAGTTACAACTTGGCGGACAGGGGCAGGGCCGATGAGCAGTACTTC.

This clonotype was seen a few times. This sequence joins TRBV7-9 and TRBJ2-3, with no clear D. CDR3 length equals 16 residues. Germline CDR1 SEHNR, CDR2 FQNEAQ (reference sequence). Trimming took off 4 bases at V and 6 bases at J, with 20 bases between the two ends. The CDR3 DNA reads as TGTGCCAGCAGCTCTCCAGTCCCATCCGGAATGGATACGCAGTATTTT. This encodes CASSSPVPSGMDTQYF.

This chain joins TRBV28 and TRBJ2-1; TRBD2 is a possible D gene (6 bases). Germline V gene sequence: CDR1 MDHEN, CDR2 SYDVKM. V lost 7 bases, J lost 5 bases, and 12 bases lay in between. The CDR3 contains 13 residues. This CDR3 reads CASTGDPNNEQFF. CDR3 in DNA: TGTGCCAGCACGGGGGATCCCAACAATGAGCAGTTCTTC.

The rearrangement joins TRBV9 to TRBJ1-5, with TRBD1 identical over 11 bases. V lost 2 bases, J lost 7 bases, and 11 bases stayed unmatched. The CDR3 length is 17 residues. Germline V CDR1 and CDR2: SGDLS, YYNGEE. CDR3 sequence reads: CASSVGPGTGGGQPQHF. The CDR3 DNA sequence: TGTGCCAGCAGCGTGGGACCCGGGACAGGGGGAGGACAGCCCCAGCATTTT.

This clonotype was seen a few times. This chain joins TRBV10-1 and TRBJ1-2, with D maybe TRBD1 (5 bases). In germline, CDR1 is WNHNN, CDR2 SYGVQD (reference sequence). V lost 0 bases to trimming and J lost 7 bases, with 12 bases between them. The CDR3 length is 14 residues. CDR3 DNA: TGCGCCAGCAGTGAGTCTCCCAAGGGACTTGGCTACACCTTC. Translation gives CASSESPKGLGYTF.

J is TRBJ1-5 and V is TRBV29-1; the match to TRBD1 covers 8 bases. The V gene's germline CDR1 is SQVTM and CDR2 ANQGSEA. The length of the CDR3 is 15 residues. Unmatched junction bases numbered 11, after V lost 4 bases and J lost 6 bases. The CDR3 sequence is CSVGFARQGSQPQHF. CDR3 nucleotide sequence: TGCAGCGTTGGATTTGCGCGACAGGGGAGTCAGCCCCAGCATTTT.

This clonotype was counted at least ten times. The V call is TRBV7-9, the J call TRBJ2-1; 14 bases match TRBD2. After removal of 3 bases from V and 7 bases from J, the junction contained 8 bases not matched to a gene. Germline CDR1 reads SEHNR; CDR2 reads FQNEAQ (reference sequence). The CDR3 is made up of 17 amino acids. CDR3 in amino acids: CASSLTGTSGRRNEQFF. The CDR3 DNA reads as TGTGCCAGCAGCTTGACCGGGACTAGCGGGAGAAGGAATGAGCAGTTCTTC.

V gene TRBV5-6 combines with J gene TRBJ2-3, with 10 bases aligning to TRBD2. Trimming cost V 4 bases and J 2 bases; bases outside gene matches: 7. Looked up from germline, CDR1 is SGHDT and CDR2 is YYEEEE. CDR3 size: 16 residues. CDR3 DNA: TGTGCCAGCAGCCTAAGGACTAGCGGAATCACAGATACGCAGTATTTT. Translating it yields CASSLRTSGITDTQYF.

V gene TRBV10-3 combines with J gene TRBJ2-7; 10 bases are shared with TRBD2. Germline CDR1 is ENHRY and CDR2 is SYGVKD. The ends lost 4 bases at V and 3 bases at J; junction bases unmatched: 9. CDR3 size: 16 residues. CDR3 loop: CAISGRRAGGFYEQYF. In DNA, the CDR3 is TGTGCCATCAGTGGCCGACGAGCGGGAGGGTTCTACGAGCAGTACTTC.

The chain uses TRBV7-2 and TRBJ2-5, with 10 positions matching TRBD2. The trim removed 7 bases at V and 5 bases at J, leaving 22 bases unmatched. CDR3 size: 19 residues. Germline CDR1 is SGHTA and CDR2 is FQGNSA. In DNA form, the CDR3 reads TGTGCCAGCACCGATCAGCGGGGGGGCCTGAGGGTTGGCTTCGAGACCCAGTACTTC. Protein product: CASTDQRGGLRVGFETQYF.

This rearrangement joins TRBV20-1 to TRBJ1-2, with 8 bases lining up with TRBD1. CDR1 is DFQATT, CDR2 SNEGSKA, per germline (reference sequence). Unmatched junction bases numbered 7, after V lost 0 bases and J lost 4 bases. The CDR3 sequence is 15 residues long. The CDR3 bases are TGCAGTGCTAGAGACGGCAGGGGGCAGGGCTATGGCTACACCTTC. It translates to CSARDGRGQGYGYTF.

V and J are TRBV29-1 and TRBJ2-1; no clear D gene. Between the trimmed V and J ends, which lost 3 bases and 1 base, there was a span of 10 bases. The CDR3 is 14 residues long. Looked up from germline, CDR1 is SQVTM and CDR2 is ANQGSEA. CDR3 residues: CSVEGLNSYNEQFF. DNA for the CDR3: TGCAGCGTTGAGGGCCTAAATTCCTACAATGAGCAGTTCTTC.

This chain uses TRBV7-2 with TRBJ2-3, with D perhaps TRBD2 (6 bases). This CDR3 spans 16 amino acids. The V and J ends lost 0 bases and 5 bases respectively, with 15 bases between them. CDR1 and CDR2 from the germline V gene are SGHTA and FQGNSA. The CDR3 nucleotides are TGTGCCAGCAGCTTAGCTCTGGCTAGCGAGTTAGATACGCAGTATTTT. This codes for CASSLALASELDTQYF.

This clonotype was seen more than once but under ten times. The chain couples TRBV4-1 to TRBJ2-7; 11 bases line up with TRBD2. The CDR3 has 18 residues. After removal of 1 base from V and 2 bases from J, the junction contained 10 bases not matched to a gene. Germline-derived CDR1 and CDR2 are MGHRA and YSYEKL. CDR3 sequence (DNA): TGCGCCAGCAGCCAAGGAGGGACTAGCGGTCGAAATCCCTACGAGCAGTACTTC. Residues: CASSQGGTSGRNPYEQYF.

V gene TRBV7-2 combines with J gene TRBJ2-5, with 7 bases matching TRBD2. This CDR3 region has 14 residues. V lost 5 bases to trimming and J lost 2 bases; unmatched junction nucleotides: 5. The germline gives CDR1 SGHTA, CDR2 FQGNSA. This CDR3 is CASSPWGGQETQYF. CDR3 DNA: TGTGCCAGCAGCCCATGGGGGGGACAAGAGACCCAGTACTTC.

The chain couples TRBV7-8 to TRBJ2-3; D is unresolved. Germline V gene data show CDR1 as SGHVS and CDR2 as FQNEAQ. Trimming took 6 bases from V and 3 from J, leaving 10 bases between them. The CDR3 spans 13 residues. The CDR3, as DNA: TGTGCCAGCAGGGTTCATTGGACAGATACGCAGTATTTT. Translating gives CASRVHWTDTQYF.